This T cell receptor beta chain originates from a study of T-cell reconstitution after alpha-beta-depleted transplantation in children. The library targeted TCRbeta and was prepared with unique molecular identifiers. TCRdb recomputed calls from the PCR reads with MiXCR, one row per CDR3 protein. The table includes a few hundred thousand distinct CDR3 sequences, approximately 12% detected once. The CDR3 runs 13 residues. V was clipped by 7 bases and J by 1 base, with 10 bases between them. This TCR came from a human donor who donated a stem cell graft to a child with combined immunodeficiency. The chain combines TRBV12-3 or TRBV12-4 with TRBJ2-5, with D uncertain. The starting material was PBMCs from the stem cell graft donor, obtained from the stem cell graft. The CDR3 DNA sequence: TGTGCCAGCAACCAATGGGGCCAAGAGACCCAGTACTTC. Its protein is CASNQWGQETQYF.